The entry that follows covers one T cell receptor gamma chain sequence. The specificity of this receptor is unknown. TCRdb lists the protein of a much larger clone for this DNA, which differs at residue 3, so this is likely a read error; the protein given here is translated from the DNA itself. Receptors were amplified or captured by multiplex PCR. Instrument used: Illumina MiSeq. Every sorted gammadelta T cell sample had both its TCR gamma (TRG) and TCR delta (TRD) chains sequenced. Per the source publication's procedure: Repertoire analyses included clonotype tree plots, accumulated frequency of the top 20 clonotypes, diversity index (DI) and D75 metrics. Identical DNA sequences were merged into single rows after TCRdb reprocessed the public reads with CATT. Here the V and J calls rest on TCRdb's processing, not on the authors' analysis. In this sample the table shows some 30,000 gamma-chain clones, over 1.1% of which occur a single time. The ten largest clonotypes hold approximately 20% of the sample.

The data originate from a study of γδ T cells in repeated Plasmodium falciparum infection (dated by TCRdb to about 2021). About the study as a whole: The natural-infection arm enrolled Malian children exposed to intense seasonal malaria transmission, compared against age and gender matched Australian children. About five malaria-naive U.S. adults underwent four controlled human malaria infections by bites from P. falciparum NF54-infected Anopheles stephensi mosquitoes over about 640 days. Samples were collected from controlled-infection subjects at baseline, immediately before selected infections, and 21 days after each infection. Malian gammadelta TCR repertoires were analysed cross-sectionally during no-transmission periods and were analysed longitudinally across acute febrile malaria episodes. Using both natural infection in Mali and controlled human malaria infection, the study looked at the way repeated Plasmodium falciparum infection shapes the human gammadelta T cell repertoire.

For bulk TCR repertoire analysis, Vgamma9/Vdelta2+ and Vdelta2-negative gammadelta T cell populations were isolated by flow sorting from peripheral blood mononuclear cells. From a lookup of the germline V gene, CDR1 and CDR2 are EGSTGY and YDSYTSSV. Counted from cysteine to phenylalanine, this CDR3 has 13 amino acids. Of the read, only the CDR3 DNA is kept; its 39 bases are in frame from base 1. The research as a whole found: In Vdelta2-negative gammadelta TCR repertoires, which were largely Vdelta1+, repeated controlled infections appeared to drive waves of new clonotype selection. Vgamma9/Vdelta2+ TCR repertoires showed a highly stable polyclonal repertoire over time and infection, with many inter-individual overlapping TCRgamma sequences. The controlled-infection cohort was small, limiting analysis of inter-individual variability in gammadelta T cell responses. Compared with the repertoires of Australian children, the Vdelta2-negative gammadelta TCR repertoires of Malian children appeared more clonally expanded, less diverse and less shared. Generalizability was limited because the Malian cohort came from a small rural village made up predominantly of one ethnic group.

This TCR was recovered from a pool of human donors (malaria-infected and uninfected, not separated). The rearranged segments are TRGV4 and TRGJ1 or TRGJ2. No J gene was available from TCRdb, and it was assigned here by a germline match of the DNA. The sequencing sample was made of gamma-delta T cells from blood. The nucleotides read TGTGCCTCCTGGGATGGACCCCCTTATAAGAAACTCTTT. This is translated as CASWDGPPYKKLF.